The TCR beta chain under discussion was sequenced for a study of OX40 agonist ivuxolimab in advanced cancers. Study findings and constraints: Among the least clonally expanded were partial responders at 0.1-3.0 mg/kg.

Regarding this clone: Its specificity is not known.

CDR1 and CDR2 from the germline V gene are MNHEY and SMNVEV (reference sequence). There are 13 residues in the CDR3. Trimming removed 3 bases from V and 8 bases from J, with 10 bases in between. This table comes from immunoSEQ multiplex PCR, and its TCRdb copy is limited to in-frame clones, with some not included. Of some 80,000 clones listed, 92% are singletons. This TCR was recovered from an adult with an advanced solid tumor such as melanoma, head and neck, liver or kidney cancer. Sequencing used CD4+ or CD8+ T cells sorted from blood, obtained in a trial of the OX40 agonist ivuxolimab. The rearrangement links TRBV27 to TRBJ1-4; a possible D gene is TRBD1 (5 bases). This CDR3 reads CASSFWGEEKLFF. In DNA form, the CDR3 reads TGTGCCAGCAGTTTTTGGGGCGAGGAAAAACTGTTTTTT. The variable domain in full, with the rest retrieved from reference TRBV27 and TRBJ1-4, is EAQVTQNPRYLITVTGKKLTVTCSQNMNHEYMSWYRQDPGLGLRQIYYSMNVEVTDKGDVPEGYKVSRKEKRNFPLILESPSPNQTSLYFCASSFWGEEKLFFGSGTQLSVL.